The rows below give T cell receptor beta chains drawn from one sample of a study of shared clonotypes between healthy human individuals. Repertoires were generated with immunoSEQ multiplex PCR, while TCRdb's copy carries only in-frame clones and drops some. The sample gives 1,500,000 or so clones, roughly 97% of which show up once; roughly 1.2% is in the top ten. The source material was naive CD4+ T cells sorted from blood. These receptors were obtained from a man aged 30 to 45 in good health. Each CDR3 is given with its conserved first and last residue. A D gene is named only where the DNA matches it firmly. The listing skips clone size in some rows; elsewhere it reads once, few, many or a size class.

d_call: .; j_call: TRBJ1-2; clone_size: .; v_call: TRBV7-9; cdr3_nt: TGTGCCAGCAGCTGGCGGGAGCTACAGGGTCGCTATGGCTACACCTTC; cdr3_aa: CASSWRELQGRYGYTF
d_call: .; j_call: TRBJ2-7; clone_size: few; v_call: TRBV6-1; cdr3_nt: TGTGCCAGCAGGGAAGGGAACTACGAGCAGTACTTC; cdr3_aa: CASREGNYEQYF
d_call: .; j_call: TRBJ1-3; clone_size: .; v_call: TRBV15; cdr3_nt: TGTGCCACCAGCAGAGGCGGACAGCCACTCTCTGGAAACACCATATATTTT; cdr3_aa: CATSRGGQPLSGNTIYF
d_call: .; j_call: TRBJ2-1; clone_size: once; v_call: TRBV10-1; cdr3_nt: TGCGCCAGCAGTGCCGGGAGCTACTCCTACAATGAGCAGTTCTTC; cdr3_aa: CASSAGSYSYNEQFF
d_call: .; j_call: TRBJ1-1; clone_size: .; v_call: TRBV10-3; cdr3_nt: TGTGCCATCAGTGAAGGGGGAGGGAATAAAGCTTTCTTT; cdr3_aa: CAISEGGGNKAFF
d_call: TRBD2; j_call: TRBJ2-2; clone_size: .; v_call: TRBV30; cdr3_nt: TGTGCCTGGAGTCTCAAACTAGCGGGAGGGCCCGGGGAGCTGTTTTTT; cdr3_aa: CAWSLKLAGGPGELFF
d_call: .; j_call: TRBJ1-4; clone_size: .; v_call: TRBV2; cdr3_nt: TGTGCCAGCAGTGAAGGTTGGGCAGGGGAAAAACTGTTTTTT; cdr3_aa: CASSEGWAGEKLFF
d_call: .; j_call: TRBJ2-3; clone_size: .; v_call: TRBV9; cdr3_nt: TGTGCCAGCAGCGCTGTCTCTAACCCGACAAACACAGATACGCAGTATTTT; cdr3_aa: CASSAVSNPTNTDTQYF
d_call: .; j_call: TRBJ2-1; clone_size: .; v_call: TRBV2; cdr3_nt: TGTGCCAGCACTGTCTCTTATGAGCAGTTCTTC; cdr3_aa: CASTVSYEQFF
d_call: .; j_call: TRBJ2-2; clone_size: once; v_call: TRBV9; cdr3_nt: TGTGCCAGCAGCGTAGCAGGGTACACCGGGGAGCTGTTTTTT; cdr3_aa: CASSVAGYTGELFF
d_call: TRBD2; j_call: TRBJ2-1; clone_size: .; v_call: TRBV6-5; cdr3_nt: TGTGCCAGCAGCCGCATCGGACTAGCTAGCGATGAGCAGTTCTTC; cdr3_aa: CASSRIGLASDEQFF
d_call: .; j_call: TRBJ2-5; clone_size: .; v_call: TRBV5-1; cdr3_nt: TGCGCCAGCAGCATTACAGGGGGGGACTCGGAGACCCAGTACTTC; cdr3_aa: CASSITGGDSETQYF
d_call: .; j_call: TRBJ2-5; clone_size: once; v_call: TRBV5-1; cdr3_nt: TGCGCCAGCAGCTTGGTGTCAGAAGGGACCCAGTACTTC; cdr3_aa: CASSLVSEGTQYF
d_call: .; j_call: TRBJ1-5; clone_size: few; v_call: TRBV6-5; cdr3_nt: TGTGCCAGCAGTTACTCGAGCAATCAGCCCCAGCATTTT; cdr3_aa: CASSYSSNQPQHF
d_call: TRBD1; j_call: TRBJ1-4; clone_size: .; v_call: TRBV7-9; cdr3_nt: TGTGCCAGCAGCTTAGTAGTTGGGACAGGAGGAGAAAAACTGTTTTTT; cdr3_aa: CASSLVVGTGGEKLFF
d_call: .; j_call: TRBJ1-2; clone_size: .; v_call: TRBV2; cdr3_nt: TGTGCCAGCAATGAGGGTTTCTATGGCTACACCTTC; cdr3_aa: CASNEGFYGYTF
d_call: .; j_call: TRBJ1-3; clone_size: .; v_call: TRBV5-1; cdr3_nt: TGCGCCAGCAGCTTCACAGGAGCTTCTGGAAACACCATATATTTT; cdr3_aa: CASSFTGASGNTIYF
d_call: .; j_call: TRBJ2-5; clone_size: .; v_call: TRBV9; cdr3_nt: TGTGCCAGTTCGCAGGGTACCTACCAAGAGACCCAGTACTTC; cdr3_aa: CASSQGTYQETQYF
d_call: TRBD1; j_call: TRBJ2-5; clone_size: .; v_call: TRBV6-1; cdr3_nt: TGTGCCAGCAGTGCCGGGACAGGGGGGATCCAGACCCAGTACTTC; cdr3_aa: CASSAGTGGIQTQYF
d_call: TRBD2; j_call: TRBJ2-1; clone_size: .; v_call: TRBV6-5; cdr3_nt: TGTGCCAGCAGTTACTCTGGGGCGGGAGGGCTCAATGAGCAGTTCTTC; cdr3_aa: CASSYSGAGGLNEQFF
d_call: .; j_call: TRBJ1-3; clone_size: .; v_call: TRBV11-2; cdr3_nt: TGTGCCAGCAGCTTTCGTTGGAACACCATATATTTT; cdr3_aa: CASSFRWNTIYF
d_call: .; j_call: TRBJ1-5; clone_size: once; v_call: TRBV28; cdr3_nt: TGTGCCAGCAGTTTAACCGGGGGCCATGGAAGCAATCAGCCCCAGCATTTT; cdr3_aa: CASSLTGGHGSNQPQHF
d_call: TRBD1; j_call: TRBJ1-1; clone_size: .; v_call: TRBV6-5; cdr3_nt: TGTGCCAGCAGTTACTCGGCAGGGGGAATGGGCACTGAAGCTTTCTTT; cdr3_aa: CASSYSAGGMGTEAFF
d_call: .; j_call: TRBJ2-5; clone_size: .; v_call: TRBV5-5; cdr3_nt: TGTGCCAGCAGCTTGGCGGAGGGGTCAGAGACCCAGTACTTC; cdr3_aa: CASSLAEGSETQYF
d_call: .; j_call: TRBJ2-7; clone_size: .; v_call: TRBV7-9; cdr3_nt: TGTGCCAGCAGCTCCCCAAGGGGTAACTACGAGCAGTACTTC; cdr3_aa: CASSSPRGNYEQYF
d_call: TRBD1; j_call: TRBJ1-1; clone_size: .; v_call: TRBV5-1; cdr3_nt: TGCGCCAGCAGCTGGACCGGGACAGGGGACACTGAAGCTTTCTTT; cdr3_aa: CASSWTGTGDTEAFF